The text below deals with one T cell receptor beta chain. Its specificity is unknown. The record originates from a study of T cells in Graves' hyperthyroidism and ophthalmopathy. It was RNA transcripts that yielded the amplified TCR beta CDR3 regions. TCR CDR3 underwent first-round RT-PCR with the HTBI primer set. TCRdb re-called the multiplex PCR reads through MiXCR, storing one row per CDR3 protein. Among fewer than 110,000 distinct CDR3 sequences, 45% to 50% were seen once, and the ten largest hold approximately 30%. Study-wide results and limits: Most clonotypes that expanded in the thyroid above 0.001 also showed up in blood.

Germline V gene data show CDR1 as LNHNV and CDR2 as YYDKDF (reference sequence). This CDR3 has 15 residues. Trimming took 3 bases from V and 6 from J; bases not matched to a gene: 6. Graves' hyperthyroidism was deemed stable given no ophthalmopathy progression within 18 months. Newly diagnosed hyperthyroidism, duration under 2 months, in patients aged 18 to 65. Uncontrolled infection, other autoimmune disease, pregnancy or lactation disqualified patients from enrolment. The chain is built from TRBV15 and TRBJ2-7; 12 bases fit TRBD2. The source of this sequence is a man aged 40-55 years with Graves' hyperthyroidism. Sequenced sample: blood. The chain's CDR3 is CATSSPLTSGSEQYF. The CDR3 DNA sequence: TGTGCCACCAGCAGCCCACTGACTAGCGGGAGCGAGCAGTACTTC.